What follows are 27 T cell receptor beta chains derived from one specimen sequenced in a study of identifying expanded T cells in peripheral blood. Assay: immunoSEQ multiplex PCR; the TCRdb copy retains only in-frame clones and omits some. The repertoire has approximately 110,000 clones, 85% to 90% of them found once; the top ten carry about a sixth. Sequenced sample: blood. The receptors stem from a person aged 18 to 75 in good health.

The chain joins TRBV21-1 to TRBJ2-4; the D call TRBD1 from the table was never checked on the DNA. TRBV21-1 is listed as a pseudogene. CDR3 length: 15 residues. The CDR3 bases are TGTGCCAGCAGCCTTAGGGGGGGACAGGGGAACATTCAGTACTTC. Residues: CASSLRGGQGNIQYF.

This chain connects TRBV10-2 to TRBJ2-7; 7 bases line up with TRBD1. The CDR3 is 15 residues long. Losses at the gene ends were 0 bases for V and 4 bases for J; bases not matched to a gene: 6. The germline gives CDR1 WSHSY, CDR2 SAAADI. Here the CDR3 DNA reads TGCGCCAGCAGTGAGTCGAACAGGGGTACTTACGAGCAGTACTTC. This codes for CASSESNRGTYEQYF.

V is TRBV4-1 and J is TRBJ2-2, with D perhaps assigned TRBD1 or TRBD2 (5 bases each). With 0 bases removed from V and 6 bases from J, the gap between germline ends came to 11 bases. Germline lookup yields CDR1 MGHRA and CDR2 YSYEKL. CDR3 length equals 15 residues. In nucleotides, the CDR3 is TGCGCCAGCAGCCAAGATCTGGGGGAAGCCGGGGAGCTGTTTTTT. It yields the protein CASSQDLGEAGELFF.

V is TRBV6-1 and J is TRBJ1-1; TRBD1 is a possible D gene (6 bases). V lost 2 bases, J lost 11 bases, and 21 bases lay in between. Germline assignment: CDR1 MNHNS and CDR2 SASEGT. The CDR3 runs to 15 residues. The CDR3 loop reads CASSEYGGADLRAFF. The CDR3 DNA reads TGTGCCAGCAGTGAATACGGGGGGGCAGATTTGAGGGCTTTCTTT.

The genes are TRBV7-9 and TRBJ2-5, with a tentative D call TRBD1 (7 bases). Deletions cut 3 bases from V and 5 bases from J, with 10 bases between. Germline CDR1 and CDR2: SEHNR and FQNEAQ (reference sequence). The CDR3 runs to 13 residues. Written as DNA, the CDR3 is TGTGCCAGCAGCTTCCCAGGGGGGGAGACCCAGTACTTC. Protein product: CASSFPGGETQYF.

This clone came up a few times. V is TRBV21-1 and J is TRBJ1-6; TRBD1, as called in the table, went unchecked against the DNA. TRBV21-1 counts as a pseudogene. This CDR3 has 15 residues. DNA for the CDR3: TGTGCCAGCAGCGTCCGGGACAGGGACAATTCACCCCTCCACTTT. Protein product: CASSVRDRDNSPLHF.

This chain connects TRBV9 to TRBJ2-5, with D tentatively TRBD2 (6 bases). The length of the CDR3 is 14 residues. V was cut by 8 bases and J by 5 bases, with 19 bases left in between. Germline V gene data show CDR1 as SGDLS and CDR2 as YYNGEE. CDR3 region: CASTRRGQSETQYF. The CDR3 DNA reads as TGTGCCAGTACGCGGCGGGGCCAATCTGAGACCCAGTACTTC.

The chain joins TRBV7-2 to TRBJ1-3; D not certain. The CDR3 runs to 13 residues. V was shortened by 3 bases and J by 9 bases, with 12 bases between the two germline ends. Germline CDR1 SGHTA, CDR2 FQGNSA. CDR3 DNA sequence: TGTGCCAGCAGCTTTTCCCCGCAAAGCACCATATATTTT. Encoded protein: CASSFSPQSTIYF.

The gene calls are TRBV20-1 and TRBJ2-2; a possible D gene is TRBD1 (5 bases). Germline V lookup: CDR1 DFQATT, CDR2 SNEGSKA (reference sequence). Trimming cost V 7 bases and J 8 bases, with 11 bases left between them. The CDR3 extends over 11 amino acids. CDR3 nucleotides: TGCAGTGTAGCTAGGGGTGGGGAGCTGTTTTTT. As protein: CSVARGGELFF.

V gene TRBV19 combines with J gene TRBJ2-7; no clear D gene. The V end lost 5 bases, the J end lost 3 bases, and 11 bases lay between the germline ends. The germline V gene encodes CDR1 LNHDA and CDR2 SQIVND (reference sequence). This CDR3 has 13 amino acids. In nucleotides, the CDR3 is TGTGCCAGTAGTTACGACGGAAGCTACGAGCAGTACTTC. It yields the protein CASSYDGSYEQYF.

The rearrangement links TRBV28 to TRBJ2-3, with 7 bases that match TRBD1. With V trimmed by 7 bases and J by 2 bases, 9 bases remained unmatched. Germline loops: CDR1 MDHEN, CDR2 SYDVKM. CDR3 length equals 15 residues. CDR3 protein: CASKRTGSFTDTQYF. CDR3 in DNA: TGTGCCAGCAAAAGGACAGGATCCTTCACAGATACGCAGTATTTT.

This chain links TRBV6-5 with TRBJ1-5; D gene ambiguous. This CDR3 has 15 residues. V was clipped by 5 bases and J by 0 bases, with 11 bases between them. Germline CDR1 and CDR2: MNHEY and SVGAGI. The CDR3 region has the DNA TGTGCCAGCAGTCCCGGGTATTATAGCAATCAGCCCCAGCATTTT. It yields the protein CASSPGYYSNQPQHF.

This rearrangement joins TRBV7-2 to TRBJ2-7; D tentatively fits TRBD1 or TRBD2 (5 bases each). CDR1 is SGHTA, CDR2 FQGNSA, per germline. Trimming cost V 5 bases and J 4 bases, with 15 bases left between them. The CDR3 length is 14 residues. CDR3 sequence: CASSPSPGPYEQYF. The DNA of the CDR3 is TGTGCCAGCAGCCCCTCGCCGGGGCCGTACGAGCAGTACTTC.

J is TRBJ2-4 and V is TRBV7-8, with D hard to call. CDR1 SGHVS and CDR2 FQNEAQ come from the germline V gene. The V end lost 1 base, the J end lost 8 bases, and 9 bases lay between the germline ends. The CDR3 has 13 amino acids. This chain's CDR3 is CASSLGTKDIQYF. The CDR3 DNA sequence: TGTGCCAGCAGCTTAGGCACTAAGGACATTCAGTACTTC.

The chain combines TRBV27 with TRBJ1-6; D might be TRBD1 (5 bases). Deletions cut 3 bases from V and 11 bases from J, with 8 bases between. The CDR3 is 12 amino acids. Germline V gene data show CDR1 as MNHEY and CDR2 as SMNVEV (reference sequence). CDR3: CASSFRGTPLHF. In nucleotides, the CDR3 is TGTGCCAGCAGTTTTCGGGGGACACCCCTCCACTTT.

In DNA, the CDR3 is TGTGCCAGCAGCTCCAGCGCAGGACTAGCGGGGGGAGGGCAGTACTTC. It encodes CASSSSAGLAGGGQYF. This rearrangement joins TRBV7-8 to TRBJ2-7; 14 nucleotides align to TRBD2. The germline V gene has CDR1 SGHVS and CDR2 FQNEAQ. J gave up 9 bases and V 4 bases, and 11 bases lay outside the gene matches. The CDR3 length is 16 residues.

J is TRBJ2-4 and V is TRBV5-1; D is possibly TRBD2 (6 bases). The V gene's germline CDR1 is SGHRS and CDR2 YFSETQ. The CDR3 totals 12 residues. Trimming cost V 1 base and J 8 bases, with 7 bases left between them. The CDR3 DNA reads TGCGCCAGCAGCTTGCCGGGGGACATTCAGTACTTC. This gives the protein CASSLPGDIQYF.

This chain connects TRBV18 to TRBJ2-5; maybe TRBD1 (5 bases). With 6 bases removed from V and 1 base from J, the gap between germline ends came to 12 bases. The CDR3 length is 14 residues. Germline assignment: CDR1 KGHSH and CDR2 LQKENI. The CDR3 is CASSPRVGQETQYF. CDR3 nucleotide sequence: TGTGCCAGCTCCCCCAGGGTGGGCCAAGAGACCCAGTACTTC. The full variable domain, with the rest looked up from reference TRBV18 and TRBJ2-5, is NAGVMQNPRHLVRRRGQEARLRCSPMKGHSHVYWYRQLPEEGLKFMVYLQKENIIDESGMPKERFSAEFPKEGPSILRIQQVVRGDSAAYFCASSPRVGQETQYFGPGTRLLVL.

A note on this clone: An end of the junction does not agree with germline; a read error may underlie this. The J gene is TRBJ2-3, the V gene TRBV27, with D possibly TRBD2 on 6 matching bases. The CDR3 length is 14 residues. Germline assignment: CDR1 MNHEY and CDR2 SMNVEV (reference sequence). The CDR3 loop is CASSPGTLTNTQYF. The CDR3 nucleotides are TGTGCCAGCAGTCCCGGGACTCTCACAAATACGCAGTATTTT.

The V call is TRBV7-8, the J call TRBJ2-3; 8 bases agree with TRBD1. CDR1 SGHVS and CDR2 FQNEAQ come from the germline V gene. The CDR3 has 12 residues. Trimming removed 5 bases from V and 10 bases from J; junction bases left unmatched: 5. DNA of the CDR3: TGTGCCAGCAGCAATGACAGGGGTTCGCAGTATTTT. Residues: CASSNDRGSQYF. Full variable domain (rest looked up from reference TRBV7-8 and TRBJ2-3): GAGVSQSPRYKVAKRGQDVALRCDPISGHVSLFWYQQALGQGPEFLTYFQNEAQLDKSGLPSDRFFAERPEGSVSTLKIQRTQQEDSAVYLCASSNDRGSQYFGPGTRLTVL.

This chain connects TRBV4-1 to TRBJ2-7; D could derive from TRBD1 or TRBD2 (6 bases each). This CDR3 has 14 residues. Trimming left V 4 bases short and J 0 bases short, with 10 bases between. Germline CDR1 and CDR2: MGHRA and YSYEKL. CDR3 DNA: TGCGCCAGCAGCCGGGGGGCACACTCCTACGAGCAGTACTTC. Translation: CASSRGAHSYEQYF.

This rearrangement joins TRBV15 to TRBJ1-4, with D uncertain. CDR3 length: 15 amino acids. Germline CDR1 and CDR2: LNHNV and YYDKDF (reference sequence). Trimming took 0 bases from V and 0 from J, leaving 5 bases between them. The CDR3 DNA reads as TGTGCCACCAGCAGAGATATGGCAACTAATGAAAAACTGTTTTTT. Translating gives CATSRDMATNEKLFF.

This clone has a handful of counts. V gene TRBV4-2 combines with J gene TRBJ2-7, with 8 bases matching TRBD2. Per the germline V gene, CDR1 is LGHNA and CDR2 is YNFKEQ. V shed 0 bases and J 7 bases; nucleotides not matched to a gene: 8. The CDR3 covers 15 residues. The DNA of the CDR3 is TGTGCCAGCAGCCAAGACCCGGGGGGGCCCAGAGAGCAGTACTTC. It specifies CASSQDPGGPREQYF.

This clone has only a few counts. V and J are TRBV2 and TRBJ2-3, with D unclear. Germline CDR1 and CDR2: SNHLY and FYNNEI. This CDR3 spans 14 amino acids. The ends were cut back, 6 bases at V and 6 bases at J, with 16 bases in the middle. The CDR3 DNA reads TGTGCCAGCAGGGTGGTGGGGAACGGGGATACGCAGTATTTT. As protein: CASRVVGNGDTQYF.

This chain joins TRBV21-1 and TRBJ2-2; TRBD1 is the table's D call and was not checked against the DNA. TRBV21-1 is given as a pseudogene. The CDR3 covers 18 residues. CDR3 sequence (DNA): TGTGCCAGCAGCAAAGGGGCAGGGTCGCTTTGGTGCACCGGGGAGCTGTTTTTT. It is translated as CASSKGAGSLWCTGELFF.

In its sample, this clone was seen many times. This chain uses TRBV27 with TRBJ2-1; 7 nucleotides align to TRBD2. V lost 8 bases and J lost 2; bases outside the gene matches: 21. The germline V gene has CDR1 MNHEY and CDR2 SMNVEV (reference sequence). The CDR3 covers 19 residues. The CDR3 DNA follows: TGTGCCAGCTCCCCCTGGTATGGGAGGGAGTTCTCCCCCTACAATGAGCAGTTCTTC. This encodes CASSPWYGREFSPYNEQFF.

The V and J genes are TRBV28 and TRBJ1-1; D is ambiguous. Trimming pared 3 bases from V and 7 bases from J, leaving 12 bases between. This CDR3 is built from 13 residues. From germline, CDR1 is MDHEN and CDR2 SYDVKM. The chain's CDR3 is CASSFPSEREAFF. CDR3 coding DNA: TGTGCCAGCAGTTTCCCTTCCGAACGTGAAGCTTTCTTT.